This T cell receptor beta chain emerged from a study of Ad26.COV2.S vaccination and SARS-CoV-2 variants. Study as a whole: Among those in the COV1001 Ad26.COV2.S trial arm was the donor. Administration of Ad26.COV2.S was intramuscular, either once or twice 56 days apart.

The CDR3 extends over 11 amino acids. V was trimmed by 3 bases and J by 12 bases, leaving 9 bases between them. The germline V gene has CDR1 SNHLY and CDR2 FYNNEI. The treatment: over 15 received Ad26.COV2.S at low or high dose, single or two shots; 5 received placebo; per-sample allocation not given. Sampling occurred on day 63 after the first vaccine or placebo injection. The protocol was immunoSEQ multiplex PCR, while the TCRdb copy is restricted to in-frame clones and leaves out a portion. Seen here are fewer than 500,000 clones, more than 80% observed once, and the top ten hold 10% to 15%. In regard to this clone: Its antigen remains unidentified.

General study findings and limits: The authors reported substantial breadth in spike-specific CD8+ and CD4+ T cell responses after vaccination.

The TCR sequence derives from a person aged 18-65 years who received the Ad26.COV2.S COVID-19 vaccine or a placebo. The rearrangement links TRBV2 to TRBJ2-1; the D gene is possibly TRBD1 (5 bases). The sequenced sample was peripheral blood, obtained in a trial of Ad26.COV2.S vaccine versus placebo. This CDR3 reads CASSDQGSQFF. The CDR3 region has the DNA TGTGCCAGCAGTGATCAGGGTTCGCAGTTCTTC.